These 29 T cell receptor beta chains came from one sample sequenced in a study of blood T cells in healthy people across ages. It was with a sample-barcoded 5' primer and a J-beta primer mix that a second PCR of roughly 6 to 11 cycles was run. Using its own MiXCR run on the 5' RACE reads, TCRdb lists one record per CDR3 protein. The table includes about 780,000 distinct CDR3 sequences, 35% to 60% detected once. Source material: blood. These receptor sequences come from an older man in good health.

This clonotype was detected only a few times. In DNA, the CDR3 is TGTGCCACCGGGACGTGGTTGTTGACAGGGGGAACCTACGAGCAGTACTTC. Encoded protein: CATGTWLLTGGTYEQYF. The V and J genes are TRBV24-1 and TRBJ2-7; the match to TRBD1 covers 9 bases. Trimming took 9 bases from V and 2 from J; bases not matched to a gene: 16. The CDR3 has 17 residues. The germline V gene encodes CDR1 KGHDR and CDR2 SFDVKD.

The rearrangement joins TRBV9 to TRBJ2-3, with 11 bases matching TRBD2. The CDR3 has 16 residues. Germline V gene data show CDR1 as SGDLS and CDR2 as YYNGEE. With V trimmed by 3 bases and J by 3 bases, 6 bases remained unmatched. The CDR3 sequence is CASSATTSGRTDTQYF. CDR3 in DNA: TGTGCCAGCAGCGCTACAACTAGCGGGAGAACAGATACGCAGTATTTT.

Concerning this clonotype: The junction departs from germline at one end; a sequencing error may be responsible. The J gene is TRBJ2-3, the V gene TRBV5-1, with D hard to call. CDR3 length: 14 residues. The germline V gene encodes CDR1 SGHRS and CDR2 YFSETQ. The CDR3 DNA sequence: TGCGCCAGCAGCTTGAATACCGGCACAGATACGCAGAATTTT. It is translated as CASSLNTGTDTQNF.

The chain couples TRBV29-1 to TRBJ2-5, with D possibly TRBD1 on 5 matching bases. CDR3 length: 12 amino acids. CDR1 SQVTM and CDR2 ANQGSEA come from the germline V gene. Trimming took off 4 bases at V and 1 base at J, with 7 bases between the two ends. CDR3 bases: TGCAGCGTTGGACAGACCCAAGAGACCCAGTACTTC. As protein: CSVGQTQETQYF.

The J gene is TRBJ2-3, the V gene TRBV28; D possibly corresponds to TRBD2 (5 bases). V was cut by 11 bases and J by 10 bases, with 19 bases left in between. Germline V gene sequence: CDR1 MDHEN, CDR2 SYDVKM. This CDR3 has 12 amino acids. The CDR3 DNA is TGTGCCGGCGGGCGAGACATCCAATCGCAGTATTTT. Protein: CAGGRDIQSQYF.

The rearrangement joins TRBV4-1 to TRBJ2-7; weak D call: TRBD1 (6 bases). V lost 4 bases to trimming and J lost 7 bases, with 17 bases between them. Germline CDR1 is MGHRA and CDR2 is YSYEKL. The CDR3 runs 14 residues. CDR3 protein: CASSRPGQDVEQYF. Here the CDR3 DNA reads TGCGCCAGCAGCCGCCCGGGACAAGACGTGGAGCAGTACTTC.

The chain combines TRBV20-1 with TRBJ2-7; D may be TRBD1 (5 bases). This CDR3 is 15 amino acids long. Germline-derived CDR1 and CDR2 are DFQATT and SNEGSKA (reference sequence). V lost 3 bases to trimming and J lost 2 bases, with 17 bases between them. The CDR3 protein is CSASEPGHPPYEQYF. DNA for the CDR3: TGCAGTGCTAGCGAACCAGGACACCCGCCCTACGAGCAGTACTTC.

Comments on this clonotype: This clone may be a read error of a much larger clone one base away. The chain joins TRBV20-1 to TRBJ2-7; the match to TRBD1 covers 10 bases. Trimming at V came to 4 bases and at J to 5 bases, leaving 20 bases not matched to a gene. CDR3 size: 18 residues. Germline V gives CDR1 DFQATT, CDR2 SNEGSKA (reference sequence). CDR3 region: CSAIPLGQGGVSADEQYF. Written as DNA, the CDR3 is TGCAGTGCTATCCCCCTCGGACAGGGGGGAGTAAGTGCGGACGAGCAGTACTTC.

This clonotype was observed a handful of times. The chain couples TRBV9 to TRBJ2-7; D may be TRBD2 (7 bases). V shed 2 bases and J shed 7 bases, with 16 bases lying between them. The CDR3 consists of 14 residues. Germline V gene lookup returns CDR1 SGDLS and CDR2 YYNGEE. In DNA, the CDR3 is TGTGCCAGCAGCGTGCAGGTCAGGGGAGGGGAGCAGTACTTC. This sequence encodes CASSVQVRGGEQYF.

CDR3 coding DNA: TGTGCCAGCAGCTCGACATTTGGAGGGGGCGCGGATCAGCCCCAGCATTTT. This translates into CASSSTFGGGADQPQHF. The rearrangement uses TRBV11-2 and TRBJ1-5; 7 bases fit TRBD1. The CDR3 runs to 17 residues. With V trimmed by 4 bases and J by 5 bases, 14 bases remained unmatched. Germline V CDR1 and CDR2: SGHAT, FQNNGV.

This clonotype appeared many times. The chain joins TRBV12-3 or TRBV12-4 to TRBJ2-1, with 7 bases matching TRBD1. The CDR3 has 14 residues. V lost 5 bases, J lost 4 bases, and 5 bases stayed unmatched. CDR3 region: CASSITGVYNEQFF. CDR3 nucleotides: TGTGCCAGCAGTATTACAGGGGTTTACAATGAGCAGTTCTTC.

As for this clonotype: A much larger clone sits a single nucleotide away, making a read error possible. The J gene is TRBJ2-5, the V gene TRBV7-9, with no clear D. The V end was cut by 7 bases, the J end by 11 bases, with 14 bases between. CDR1 SEHNR and CDR2 FQNEAQ come from the germline V gene (reference sequence). The CDR3 runs to 11 residues. CDR3 DNA: TGTGCCAGCATGGGTGGGAATGAGCAGTACTTC. Translating it yields CASMGGNEQYF. Combining the CDR3 with reference TRBV7-9 and TRBJ2-5 gives the whole variable domain DTGVSQNPRHKITKRGQNVTFRCDPISEHNRLYWYRQTLGQGPEFLTYFQNEAQLEKSRLLSDRFSAERPKGSFSTLEIQRTEQGDSAMYLCASMGGNEQYFGPGTRLLVL.

This rearrangement joins TRBV6-6 to TRBJ2-7; D possibly corresponds to TRBD1 (6 bases). The CDR3 loop spans 16 amino acids. Deletions cut 6 bases from V and 7 bases from J, with 25 bases between. Germline CDR1 MNHNY, CDR2 SVGAGI (reference sequence). The CDR3: CASSPPGTPRINEQYF. The CDR3 bases are TGTGCCAGCAGCCCCCCCGGGACACCTAGAATCAATGAGCAGTACTTC.

With regard to this clonotype: This likely comes from a read error, as the CDR3 has no conserved phenylalanine or tryptophan at its end. The CDR3 here is CARPGQADNEQFL. Written as DNA, the CDR3 is TGCGCCAGGCCGGGACAGGCAGACAATGAGCAGTTCCTC. The chain has TRBV5-1 and TRBJ2-1; 8 bases line up with TRBD1. This CDR3 is built from 13 residues. After removal of 8 bases from V and 5 bases from J, the junction contained 6 bases not matched to a gene. The V gene's germline CDR1 is SGHRS and CDR2 YFSETQ.

This clonotype has a count of ten or more. V is TRBV10-3 and J is TRBJ2-7, with D tentatively TRBD1 (6 bases). Germline CDR1 is ENHRY and CDR2 is SYGVKD. Trimming removed 6 bases at V and 8 bases at J, with 17 bases between. This CDR3 is built from 13 residues. The CDR3 DNA sequence: TGTGCCATCAGCGATATCGACAGGAGCCAGCAGTACTTC. It yields the protein CAISDIDRSQQYF.

This clonotype has only a few counts. The J gene is TRBJ2-7, the V gene TRBV20-1; 9 nucleotides match TRBD1. The CDR3 loop spans 12 amino acids. V dropped 6 bases and J dropped 7; count of bases not matched to a gene: 7. Germline-derived CDR1 and CDR2 are DFQATT and SNEGSKA (reference sequence). The CDR3 sequence: CSATGTGCEQYF. CDR3 in DNA: TGCAGTGCCACCGGGACAGGGTGTGAGCAGTACTTC.

Turning to this clonotype: A much larger clone lies one base from this, so it may be a read error. The V call is TRBV18, the J call TRBJ2-7, with no clear D. Germline V CDR1 and CDR2: KGHSH, LQKENI. CDR3 length: 14 residues. The CDR3 loop reads CVSSPENGFDEQYF. In DNA form, the CDR3 reads TGTGTCAGCTCACCGGAGAATGGATTCGACGAGCAGTACTTC. The variable domain in full, completed from reference TRBV18 and TRBJ2-7, reads NAGVMQNPRHLVRRRGQEARLRCSPMKGHSHVYWYRQLPEEGLKFMVYLQKENIIDESGMPKERFSAEFPKEGPSILRIQQVVRGDSAAYFCVSSPENGFDEQYFGPGTRLTVT.

There are many counts of this clonotype. The CDR3 spells CSVRTVNYEQYF. For the CDR3, the DNA is TGCAGCGTTCGAACAGTCAACTACGAGCAGTACTTC. The chain combines TRBV29-1 with TRBJ2-7; D call uncertain. Trimming left V 5 bases short and J 3 bases short, with 11 bases between. This CDR3 spans 12 amino acids. Germline loops: CDR1 SQVTM, CDR2 ANQGSEA.

With regard to this clonotype: A much more abundant neighbour one base away suggests this may be a read error. This chain connects TRBV29-1 to TRBJ2-7; 12 bases map to TRBD2. Looked up from germline, CDR1 is SQVTM and CDR2 is ANQGSEA. This CDR3 has 13 residues. The DNA of the CDR3 is TGCGGCGTTGGACTAGCGGGGAACTACGAGCAGTACTTC. Translation: CGVGLAGNYEQYF.

The rearrangement joins TRBV24-1 to TRBJ2-1, with 10 bases lining up with TRBD2. V dropped 2 bases and J dropped 3; count of bases not matched to a gene: 9. From germline, CDR1 is KGHDR and CDR2 SFDVKD. This CDR3 has 18 residues. The CDR3 DNA reads TGTGCCACCAGTGATTCTACCTTAGCGGGAGGCGGCTACAATGAGCAGTTCTTC. Translating it yields CATSDSTLAGGGYNEQFF.

The J gene is TRBJ2-7, the V gene TRBV7-2, with 7 bases identical to TRBD2. This CDR3 is built from 15 residues. In germline, CDR1 is SGHTA, CDR2 FQGNSA. With 5 bases clipped from V and 2 bases from J, the junction kept 9 bases outside the gene matches. For the CDR3, the DNA is TGTGCCAGCAGCCAGCGAGGACTAGGGACCTACGAGCAGTACTTC. Translated: CASSQRGLGTYEQYF.

This clonotype was observed a few times. Here the CDR3 reads CASSQDAGVRGDEQFF. Written as DNA, the CDR3 is TGCGCCAGCAGCCAAGATGCGGGAGTGCGGGGTGATGAGCAGTTCTTC. The chain is built from TRBV4-3 and TRBJ2-1; TRBD2 matches 7 bases. The V gene's germline CDR1 is LGHNA and CDR2 YSLEER. The CDR3 is 16 amino acids. With 0 bases clipped from V and 8 bases from J, the junction kept 10 bases outside the gene matches.

Comments on this clonotype: A read error may produce the germline difference seen at one junction end. The V call is TRBV7-2, the J call TRBJ2-1; the match to TRBD2 covers 7 bases. Germline V gene lookup returns CDR1 SGHTA and CDR2 FQGNSA. The CDR3 is 16 residues long. CDR3: CASNLLPTSEYNEQFF. As DNA, the CDR3 is TGTGCCAGCAACTTACTTCCTACTAGCGAATACAATGAGCAGTTCTTC. Complete variable domain (other parts from reference TRBV7-2 and TRBJ2-1): GAGVSQSPSNKVTEKGKDVELRCDPISGHTALYWYRQSLGQGLEFLIYFQGNSAPDKSGLPSDRFSAERTGGSVSTLTIQRTQQEDSAVYLCASNLLPTSEYNEQFFGPGTRLTVL.

The V and J genes are TRBV29-1 and TRBJ1-2, with TRBD1 as a possible D gene (5 bases). Trimming left V 6 bases short and J 8 bases short, with 16 bases between. CDR3 length equals 12 residues. The germline CDR1 and CDR2 sequences are SQVTM and ANQGSEA. CDR3 coding DNA: TGCAGCGTCGCCCAGGGAATTGGGGGCTACACCTTC. Translated: CSVAQGIGGYTF.

This chain links TRBV20-1 with TRBJ2-3; no definite D call. Between the trimmed V and J ends, which lost 5 bases and 6 bases, there was a span of 12 bases. The CDR3 is 12 residues long. Germline values: CDR1 DFQATT, CDR2 SNEGSKA (reference sequence). CDR3 DNA sequence: TGCAGTGCTTATGTTCCTCGGGATACGCAGTATTTT. Translated: CSAYVPRDTQYF.

The chain combines TRBV30 with TRBJ2-5, with a tentative D call TRBD2 (5 bases). V was pared by 3 bases and J by 5 bases, with 16 bases between. CDR1 and CDR2 (germline): GTSNPN, SVGIG (reference sequence). The CDR3 spans 14 residues. As DNA, the CDR3 is TGTGCCTGGAGGGGAGATTGGCAAGCGGAGACCCAGTACTTC. Protein product: CAWRGDWQAETQYF.

V gene TRBV7-8 combines with J gene TRBJ1-2, with unresolved D. V was clipped by 0 bases and J by 0 bases, with 8 bases between them. This CDR3 contains 15 residues. The germline gives CDR1 SGHVS, CDR2 FQNEAQ. CDR3 DNA sequence: TGTGCCAGCAGCTTAGCGGAAGGTACTAACTATGGCTACACCTTC. Its translation is CASSLAEGTNYGYTF.

This clonotype has only a few counts. V gene TRBV27 combines with J gene TRBJ2-5, with 9 bases matching TRBD1. Germline V CDR1 and CDR2: MNHEY, SMNVEV (reference sequence). Trimming removed 7 bases from V and 5 bases from J; junction bases left unmatched: 11. The CDR3 sequence is 15 residues long. CDR3 DNA: TGTGCCAGCACCAAAAGGACAGGGGAGTCGGAGACCCAGTACTTC. This translates into CASTKRTGESETQYF.

The genes are TRBV5-5 and TRBJ2-5; D is unresolved. V was clipped by 2 bases and J by 3 bases, with 11 bases between them. The V gene's germline CDR1 is SGHKS and CDR2 YYEKEE (reference sequence). This CDR3 has 14 residues. The CDR3 sequence is CASSLLELEETQYF. In DNA, the CDR3 is TGTGCCAGCAGCTTACTGGAGTTGGAAGAGACCCAGTACTTC. Variable domain in full (rest from reference TRBV5-5 and TRBJ2-5): DAGVTQSPTHLIKTRGQQVTLRCSPISGHKSVSWYQQVLGQGPQFIFQYYEKEERGRGNFPDRFSARQFPNYSSELNVNALLLGDSALYLCASSLLELEETQYFGPGTRLLVL.